The 21 T cell receptor beta chains reported below all come from one sample, sequenced in a study of blood T cell repertoires in COVID-19 (dated by TCRdb to 2018 to 2020). The method was the immunoSEQ multiplex PCR assay. TCRdb carries this immuneACCESS record with in-frame sequences only. Its versions omit some clonotypes, under half of them owing to an unresolved V gene in the studies checked, with the rest unexplained. The sample includes more than 110,000 clones, with more than 65% observed a single time. The biggest ten clones account for 3.5% to 4.5% of the sample. The sequencing sample was made of peripheral blood. The receptor source for this set is a woman in her fifties or sixties with acute or convalescent COVID-19.

The chain employs TRBV4-3 and TRBJ2-7, with D possibly matching TRBD1 (6 bases). Trimming took 1 base from V and 1 from J, leaving 11 bases between them. This CDR3 is 15 amino acids long. CDR1 and CDR2 (germline): LGHNA, YSLEER. CDR3 residues: CASSQGRGLSYEQYF. The DNA for the CDR3 is TGCGCCAGCAGCCAAGGAAGGGGGTTGTCCTACGAGCAGTACTTC.

The CDR3 region has the DNA TGTGCCAGCAGTGGGGGCCCGAACCCGTCCGAGCAGTACTTC. It specifies CASSGGPNPSEQYF. V and J are TRBV28 and TRBJ2-7, with a possible D match to TRBD1 (6 bases). With 5 bases removed from V and 6 bases from J, the gap between germline ends came to 17 bases. Germline V gene sequence: CDR1 MDHEN, CDR2 SYDVKM. The CDR3 has 14 amino acids. The whole variable domain, filled in from reference TRBV28 and TRBJ2-7, reads DVKVTQSSRYLVKRTGEKVFLECVQDMDHENMFWYRQDPGLGLRLIYFSYDVKMKEKGDIPEGYSVSREKKERFSLILESASTNQTSMYLCASSGGPNPSEQYFGPGTRLTVT.

The CDR3, as DNA: TGTGCCAGCCGCTCACTAGCGGGAGGACACGAGCAGTACTTC. It codes for CASRSLAGGHEQYF. The chain employs TRBV3-1 (or the pseudogene TRBV3-2) and TRBJ2-7, with 12 bases aligning to TRBD2. V trimming: 8 bases; J trimming: 5 bases; junction bases outside the gene matches: 7. CDR3 length: 14 amino acids. Germline values: CDR1 LGHDT, CDR2 YNNKEL (reference sequence).

V gene TRBV28 combines with J gene TRBJ2-3, with D possibly matching TRBD2 (5 bases). Germline CDR1 MDHEN, CDR2 SYDVKM. V was cut by 6 bases and J by 4 bases, with 14 bases left in between. This CDR3 has 14 residues. DNA of the CDR3: TGTGCCAGCAGCGTTACCGGAGGATCAGATACGCAGTATTTT. This encodes CASSVTGGSDTQYF.

This clone showed up just a few times. The V call is TRBV2, the J call TRBJ2-7, with a tentative D call TRBD2 (6 bases). Deletions cut 6 bases from V and 3 bases from J, with 15 bases between. From germline, CDR1 is SNHLY and CDR2 FYNNEI. CDR3 length equals 14 residues. The CDR3: CASRPGTEVYEQYF. The DNA for the CDR3 is TGTGCCAGCAGACCCGGGACTGAAGTCTACGAGCAGTACTTC.

The V gene is TRBV28, the J gene TRBJ2-1; D remains unclear. CDR1 and CDR2 from the germline V gene are MDHEN and SYDVKM. This CDR3 has 14 residues. The ends were cut back, 10 bases at V and 0 bases at J, with 13 bases in the middle. In DNA, the CDR3 is TGTGCCACCAAGTATCCGAGCTCCTACAATGAGCAGTTCTTC. This gives the protein CATKYPSSYNEQFF.

Here the CDR3 DNA reads TGTGCCAGCAGCCGCCCTACAGCCTACGAGCAGTACTTC. Translated: CASSRPTAYEQYF. The chain couples TRBV11-3 to TRBJ2-7; D not certain. V dropped 5 bases and J dropped 2 bases, with 10 bases sitting between them. Germline V gives CDR1 SGHNT, CDR2 YENEEA. This CDR3 has 13 amino acids.

The CDR3 nucleotides are TGTGCCAGCAGTTACTCTGGGACAGCGAACACCGGGGAGCTGTTTTTT. Its translation is CASSYSGTANTGELFF. The chain employs TRBV6-5 and TRBJ2-2; 7 bases align to TRBD1. The V gene's germline CDR1 is MNHEY and CDR2 SVGAGI. The CDR3 runs to 16 residues. V dropped 0 bases and J dropped 0; count of bases not matched to a gene: 1.

The V call is TRBV4-1, the J call TRBJ1-2, with 9 bases that match TRBD1. The CDR3 length is 15 residues. V lost 8 bases to trimming and J lost 3 bases; unmatched junction nucleotides: 10. Germline V gene data show CDR1 as MGHRA and CDR2 as YSYEKL. Here the CDR3 reads CASHPNRGLDYGYTF. CDR3 coding DNA: TGCGCCAGCCACCCGAACAGGGGGCTAGACTATGGCTACACCTTC.

This rearrangement joins TRBV5-8 to TRBJ2-7, with D tentatively TRBD2 (5 bases). CDR3 size: 15 residues. V gave up 2 bases and J gave up 1 base, with 13 bases separating them. CDR1 is SGHTS and CDR2 is YDEGEE in the germline V gene. The DNA for the CDR3 is TGTGCCAGCAGCTTCGCTAGCTTGAGGTCCTACGAGCAGTACTTC. It translates to CASSFASLRSYEQYF.

The chain has TRBV12-3 or TRBV12-4 and TRBJ1-6; D ambiguous. Between the trimmed V and J ends, which lost 3 bases and 10 bases, there was a span of 7 bases. This CDR3 region has 12 residues. CDR3 sequence: CASSFLGSPLHF. The DNA of the CDR3 is TGTGCCAGCAGTTTCTTGGGCTCACCCCTCCACTTT.

This clone was found once. The rearrangement links TRBV27 to TRBJ1-1; 9 bases match TRBD1. The germline gives CDR1 MNHEY, CDR2 SMNVEV (reference sequence). V was clipped by 4 bases and J by 4 bases; unmatched bases: 4. This CDR3 is built from 14 residues. DNA for the CDR3: TGTGCCAGCAGTTCAAGACAGGGGGGCACTGAAGCTTTCTTT. It specifies CASSSRQGGTEAFF.

This rearrangement joins TRBV3-1 (or the pseudogene TRBV3-2) to TRBJ2-3, with TRBD2 as a possible D gene (6 bases). The CDR3 has 17 amino acids. Trimming took 1 base from V and 3 from J, leaving 17 bases between them. Germline V gene data show CDR1 as LGHDT and CDR2 as YNNKEL (reference sequence). The chain's CDR3 is CASSQVLAYRATDTQYF. CDR3 nucleotides: TGTGCCAGCAGCCAAGTCCTAGCGTACCGGGCGACAGATACGCAGTATTTT.

This chain uses TRBV14 with TRBJ2-1, with 7 bases identical to TRBD2. Trimming cost V 1 base and J 7 bases; bases outside gene matches: 10. CDR1 and CDR2 from the germline V gene are SGHDN and FVKESK. The CDR3 loop spans 16 amino acids. DNA for the CDR3: TGTGCCAGCAGCCAAGGGGGGAGACTAGCTTCTAATGAGCAGTTCTTC. It is translated as CASSQGGRLASNEQFF.

The J gene is TRBJ2-7, the V gene TRBV28; D remains unclear. The germline CDR1 and CDR2 sequences are MDHEN and SYDVKM. V lost 7 bases and J 4 bases, leaving 14 bases between the germline ends. This CDR3 region has 13 residues. Written as DNA, the CDR3 is TGTGCCAGCAAGCGAGGTGGATCTTACGAGCAGTACTTC. Its translation: CASKRGGSYEQYF.

The gene calls are TRBV29-1 and TRBJ2-1; no reliable D call. The germline V gene encodes CDR1 SQVTM and CDR2 ANQGSEA. Trimming took off 6 bases at V and 2 bases at J, with 8 bases between the two ends. This CDR3 has 12 residues. The CDR3: CSVVPTYNEQFF. The CDR3 DNA reads TGCAGCGTCGTCCCTACCTACAATGAGCAGTTCTTC.

The chain links TRBV3-1 (or the pseudogene TRBV3-2) to TRBJ2-1, with 8 bases that match TRBD2. From germline, CDR1 is LGHDT and CDR2 YNNKEL (reference sequence). The CDR3 runs 17 residues. V shed 0 bases, J shed 5 bases, and the junction held 9 bases outside the gene matches. CDR3 in amino acids: CASSQETAGGGDNEQFF. DNA for the CDR3: TGTGCCAGCAGCCAAGAGACGGCGGGAGGAGGGGACAATGAGCAGTTCTTC.

V usage is TRBV7-9 and J usage is TRBJ2-3; weak D call: TRBD2 (5 bases). Trimming left V 5 bases short and J 2 bases short, with 14 bases between. This CDR3 is 15 amino acids long. Germline-derived CDR1 and CDR2 are SEHNR and FQNEAQ (reference sequence). Here the CDR3 DNA reads TGTGCCAGCAGCGGCATCGGGGTGGCCACAGATACGCAGTATTTT. Translated, it gives CASSGIGVATDTQYF. Variable domain in full (rest from reference TRBV7-9 and TRBJ2-3): DTGVSQNPRHKITKRGQNVTFRCDPISEHNRLYWYRQTLGQGPEFLTYFQNEAQLEKSRLLSDRFSAERPKGSFSTLEIQRTEQGDSAMYLCASSGIGVATDTQYFGPGTRLTVL.

This chain links TRBV7-2 with TRBJ2-7; 7 bases agree with TRBD1. The CDR3 totals 16 residues. Germline-derived CDR1 and CDR2 are SGHTA and FQGNSA. V dropped 2 bases and J dropped 2; count of bases not matched to a gene: 9. The CDR3 spells CASSLTPGQHAYEQYF. CDR3 DNA sequence: TGTGCCAGCAGCTTAACCCCGGGACAGCACGCCTACGAGCAGTACTTC.

V is TRBV3-1 (or the pseudogene TRBV3-2) and J is TRBJ1-6; a possible D gene is TRBD1 (6 bases). Germline V gene sequence: CDR1 LGHDT, CDR2 YNNKEL (reference sequence). The CDR3 totals 17 residues. V was shortened by 1 base and J by 0 bases, with 10 bases between the two germline ends. The CDR3 bases are TGTGCCAGCAGCCAAGGAGGACAGAACTCCTATAATTCACCCCTCCACTTT. Encoded protein: CASSQGGQNSYNSPLHF.

The chain employs TRBV20-1 and TRBJ1-4; 8 bases agree with TRBD1. Germline V lookup: CDR1 DFQATT, CDR2 SNEGSKA (reference sequence). CDR3 length: 13 residues. Trimming removed 3 bases from V and 14 bases from J; junction bases left unmatched: 11. DNA of the CDR3: TGCAGTGCTAGTCCCCCTGGGACAGGCACCCTGTTTTTT. This codes for CSASPPGTGTLFF.